Each of the 31 T cell receptor beta chains below was sequenced from the same sample in a study of molecular identifiers for immune sequencing clone quantification. TCRdb re-analysed the PCR reads in MiXCR, keeping a single row per CDR3 protein. Of some 650,000 distinct CDR3 sequences listed, just under 20% were seen once; the top ten hold roughly 0.83%. Sequenced: naive CD8+ T cells from blood, with Jurkat cell RNA spiked in. This sample's subset: FACS-sorted CD8+CD4-CCR7+CD45RA+ naive T cells. Every receptor here comes from a human donor in good health. Some libraries in this study had Jurkat cell RNA spiked in.

A note on this clonotype: It may be a read error: a sequence one base away is much more abundant. The gene calls are TRBV27 and TRBJ2-5; D remains unclear. The last part of the DNA fits TRBJ2-7 better; the J call may be wrong. There are 15 residues in the CDR3. In germline, CDR1 is MNHEY, CDR2 SMNVEV (reference sequence). CDR3 protein: CASSLFGAVGYEQYF. DNA for the CDR3: TGTGCCAGCAGTTTATTCGGAGCTGTTGGGTACGAGCAGTACTTC.

Concerning this clonotype: This may be a read error: a much more frequent sequence differs by one nucleotide. The chain joins TRBV2 to TRBJ2-3, with TRBD1 identical over 12 bases. The CDR3 covers 15 residues. With V trimmed by 7 bases and J by 3 bases, 5 bases remained unmatched. Germline V gene lookup returns CDR1 SNHLY and CDR2 FYNNEI. The CDR3 spells CASKGTGGTTDTQYF. CDR3 bases: TGTGCCAGCAAAGGGACAGGGGGCACAACAGATACGCAGTATTTT.

Comment on this clonotype: A single base separates this from a much larger clone, so it may be a read error. V and J are TRBV7-6 and TRBJ2-3; D is uncertain. CDR3 length equals 16 residues. Germline CDR1 SGHVS, CDR2 FNYEAQ. The CDR3 is CASSPPFGKSTDTRYF. The CDR3 nucleotides read TGTGCCAGCAGCCCTCCGTTTGGTAAAAGCACAGATACGCGGTATTTT.

Comment on this clonotype: A clone one base away is much larger, so this may be a read error. The chain joins TRBV30 to TRBJ1-1; maybe TRBD1 (5 bases). V was trimmed by 5 bases and J by 3 bases, leaving 16 bases between them. The CDR3 spans 14 residues. Germline CDR1 and CDR2: GTSNPN and SVGIG (reference sequence). DNA for the CDR3: TGTGCCTGGGCCGACGCCGGGGGTTACACTGAAGCTTTCTTT. This gives the protein CAWADAGGYTEAFF.

Points on this clonotype: Being one base from a much bigger clone, this may be a read error. The chain is built from TRBV3-1 and TRBJ2-3; D is perhaps TRBD2 (6 bases). Germline CDR1 and CDR2: LGHDT and YNNKEL (reference sequence). CDR3 length: 17 amino acids. The V end lost 1 base, the J end lost 3 bases, and 17 bases lay between the germline ends. The CDR3 protein is CASSQGWGRTITDTQYF. The CDR3 DNA is TGTGCCAGCAGCCAAGGTTGGGGCAGGACTATTACAGATACGCAGTATTTT.

The gene calls are TRBV27 and TRBJ2-5, with 10 bases matching TRBD2. This CDR3 has 13 amino acids. The junction had 7 bases not matched to a gene; V was cut back by 10 bases and J by 5 bases. Germline CDR1 and CDR2: MNHEY and SMNVEV (reference sequence). CDR3 in DNA: TGTGCCACCGTAGCGGGAGGAGGTGAGACCCAGTACTTC. Amino acid sequence: CATVAGGGETQYF.

Comment on this clonotype: A much larger clone sits a single nucleotide away, making a read error possible. The chain is built from TRBV5-1 and TRBJ2-7, with TRBD2 matching 10 bases. Germline-derived CDR1 and CDR2 are SGHRS and YFSETQ. The length of the CDR3 is 13 residues. Trimming cost V 7 bases and J 5 bases; bases outside gene matches: 6. CDR3 coding DNA: TGCGCCAGCCTACTAGCGGGGCTGAACGAGCAGTACTTC. Protein: CASLLAGLNEQYF.

The rearrangement joins TRBV30 to TRBJ2-7; 7 nucleotides align to TRBD1. Germline assignment: CDR1 GTSNPN and CDR2 SVGIG (reference sequence). Trimming took 2 bases from V and 3 from J; bases not matched to a gene: 19. The CDR3 sequence is 18 residues long. CDR3 nucleotides: TGTGCCTGGAGTTCGGCGGGCAGGGGGTCTAGGCCCTACTACGAGCAGTACTTC. As protein: CAWSSAGRGSRPYYEQYF.

On this clonotype: A much more abundant neighbour one base away suggests this may be a read error. The chain couples TRBV4-3 to TRBJ2-1; D gene ambiguous. CDR3 length: 11 amino acids. Trimming shortened V by 1 base and J by 15 bases, and 10 bases separated the two germline ends. The germline CDR1 and CDR2 sequences are LGHNA and YSLEER. CDR3 nucleotide sequence: TGCGCCAGCAGCCAAGGAGCAAGACGGTTCTTC. This translates into CASSQGARRFF.

This clonotype has at least ten counts. The chain uses TRBV28 and TRBJ2-7, with D maybe TRBD2 (7 bases). Germline lookup yields CDR1 MDHEN and CDR2 SYDVKM. The germline V and J ends were trimmed by 7 bases and 0 bases, with 13 bases remaining between them. This CDR3 region has 14 residues. The CDR3 DNA is TGTGCCAGCACCTCCCGGGGGGCCTCCTACGAGCAGTACTTC. It is translated as CASTSRGASYEQYF.

Concerning this clonotype itself: A read error may explain this, as a much larger clone is one base away. The rearrangement links TRBV28 to TRBJ2-7; TRBD1 is a possible D gene (5 bases). Germline values: CDR1 MDHEN, CDR2 SYDVKM. The CDR3 has 14 residues. Trimming shortened V by 2 bases and J by 7 bases, and 15 bases separated the two germline ends. The CDR3 loop reads CASSLLSRGNEQYF. In DNA, the CDR3 is TGTGCCAGCAGTTTACTGAGTAGGGGTAATGAGCAGTACTTC.

This chain uses TRBV20-1 with TRBJ2-5; TRBD2 is a possible D gene (5 bases). The CDR3 extends over 16 amino acids. Germline V lookup: CDR1 DFQATT, CDR2 SNEGSKA (reference sequence). V lost 0 bases and J lost 0, with 14 bases in between. For the CDR3, the DNA is TGCAGTGCTAGAGATACACTAGTAGTGTACCAAGAGACCCAGTACTTC. Protein: CSARDTLVVYQETQYF.

This clonotype was observed many times. This rearrangement joins TRBV7-7 to TRBJ2-5; D is uncertain. This CDR3 is built from 13 residues. V was trimmed by 5 bases and J by 5 bases, leaving 12 bases between them. Germline CDR1 is SSHAT and CDR2 is FNYEAQ (reference sequence). The CDR3 sequence is CASSPTLRETQYF. CDR3 nucleotides: TGTGCCAGCAGCCCAACGCTGAGGGAGACCCAGTACTTC.

This clonotype was found many times. The V gene is TRBV7-6, the J gene TRBJ1-6; 8 bases map to TRBD1. This CDR3 comprises 15 residues. In germline, CDR1 is SGHVS, CDR2 FNYEAQ. Losses at the gene ends were 5 bases for V and 10 bases for J; bases not matched to a gene: 10. In DNA form, the CDR3 reads TGTGCCAGCAGCCTCGGACAGGGACCAGGCTCACCCCTCCACTTT. Protein: CASSLGQGPGSPLHF.

This clonotype has ten or more counts. V usage is TRBV12-3 or TRBV12-4 and J usage is TRBJ2-3, with D perhaps matching TRBD1 or TRBD2 (6 bases each). V gave up 3 bases and J gave up 2 bases, with 15 bases separating them. The CDR3 runs 16 residues. DNA for the CDR3: TGTGCCAGCAGTTTGCAGGGCCCGGGGGCCACAGATACGCAGTATTTT. Residues: CASSLQGPGATDTQYF.

Note on this clonotype: A much larger clone sits a single nucleotide away, making a read error possible. The gene calls are TRBV19 and TRBJ1-2, with a tentative D call TRBD1 (5 bases). The CDR3 totals 15 residues. Germline-derived CDR1 and CDR2 are LNHDA and SQIVND (reference sequence). CDR3 loop: CASSPFGATNYGYAF. The CDR3 bases are TGTGCCAGTAGTCCTTTCGGGGCTACTAACTATGGCTACGCCTTC.

Many counts were recorded for this clonotype. The chain has TRBV7-9 and TRBJ1-1; a weak D match, TRBD1 (5 bases). Germline loops: CDR1 SEHNR, CDR2 FQNEAQ (reference sequence). Trimming stripped 1 base from V and 5 bases from J, with 17 bases between. The CDR3 sequence is 16 residues long. The CDR3 spells CASSLVGQTMTTEAFF. The CDR3 region has the DNA TGTGCCAGCAGCTTAGTTGGACAAACTATGACGACTGAAGCTTTCTTT.

This clonotype came up many times. The chain joins TRBV30 to TRBJ1-1, with 7 bases lining up with TRBD1. Losses at the gene ends were 1 base for V and 13 bases for J; bases not matched to a gene: 9. The germline CDR1 and CDR2 sequences are GTSNPN and SVGIG (reference sequence). The CDR3 has 12 residues. CDR3 in amino acids: CAWSGQGVFGFF. DNA for the CDR3: TGTGCCTGGAGTGGACAGGGAGTTTTTGGTTTCTTT.

This clonotype was seen ten or more times. The rearrangement joins TRBV3-1 to TRBJ1-1; no reliable D call. The CDR3 consists of 15 residues. Trimming stripped 1 base from V and 0 bases from J, with 9 bases between. Germline V lookup: CDR1 LGHDT, CDR2 YNNKEL (reference sequence). CDR3 coding DNA: TGTGCCAGCAGCCAAGTGCCGGGGATGAACACTGAAGCTTTCTTT. Its protein is CASSQVPGMNTEAFF. The complete variable domain, with remaining parts taken from reference TRBV3-1 and TRBJ1-1, reads DTAVSQTPKYLVTQMGNDKSIKCEQNLGHDTMYWYKQDSKKFLKIMFSYNNKELIINETVPNRFSPKSPDKAHLNLHINSLELGDSAVYFCASSQVPGMNTEAFFGQGTRLTVV.

Many counts were recorded for this clonotype. The genes are TRBV5-1 and TRBJ1-1, with D perhaps matching TRBD1 (6 bases). This CDR3 has 16 residues. Per the germline V gene, CDR1 is SGHRS and CDR2 is YFSETQ. V was shortened by 3 bases and J by 0 bases, with 15 bases between the two germline ends. CDR3 DNA: TGCGCCAGCAGCTCCTCAGGGGATTTCCTGAACACTGAAGCTTTCTTT. Protein sequence: CASSSSGDFLNTEAFF.

This clonotype has a count of ten or more. V and J are TRBV7-2 and TRBJ2-7; D ambiguous. The CDR3 length is 14 residues. The V gene's germline CDR1 is SGHTA and CDR2 FQGNSA. V was clipped by 2 bases and J by 0 bases, with 8 bases between them. For the CDR3, the DNA is TGTGCCAGCAGCTTACTTCAGAGCTCCTACGAGCAGTACTTC. This translates into CASSLLQSSYEQYF.

This clonotype appeared many times. This chain joins TRBV7-6 and TRBJ2-3; D is uncertain. The V end lost 1 base, the J end lost 1 base, and 15 bases lay between the germline ends. Germline V gives CDR1 SGHVS, CDR2 FNYEAQ. The CDR3 consists of 17 residues. Written as DNA, the CDR3 is TGTGCCAGCAGCTTAGGTTTAACCGGCTCGGGCACAGATACGCAGTATTTT. Encoded protein: CASSLGLTGSGTDTQYF.

In its sample, this clonotype was seen a few times. The chain uses TRBV6-2 or TRBV6-3 and TRBJ2-1; TRBD2 is a possible D gene (5 bases). Trimming took off 7 bases at V and 2 bases at J, with 15 bases between the two ends. CDR3 length: 15 amino acids. Germline lookup yields CDR1 MNHEY and CDR2 SVGEGT. The CDR3 DNA reads TGTGCCAGCACGGGATCGGCAGACCCCTACAATGAGCAGTTCTTC. Translating gives CASTGSADPYNEQFF.

This clonotype was recorded a few times. The V and J genes are TRBV2 and TRBJ2-5; perhaps TRBD1 as D (6 bases). Trimming stripped 6 bases from V and 1 base from J, with 12 bases between. The CDR3 totals 14 residues. From germline, CDR1 is SNHLY and CDR2 FYNNEI. The CDR3 DNA sequence: TGTGCCAGCAGGGCGACAGGCCCCCAAGAGACCCAGTACTTC. Amino acid sequence: CASRATGPQETQYF.

Concerning this clonotype: This could be a read error, since a much larger clone is one nucleotide away. The chain couples TRBV28 to TRBJ2-3, with D uncertain. Near its end, the DNA agrees better with TRBJ1-5, so the J call may be wrong. This CDR3 comprises 15 residues. CDR1 and CDR2 from the germline V gene are MDHEN and SYDVKM. The CDR3 nucleotides read TGTGCCAGCAGCAAAATTAGAGGTGGCACAGATACGCAGCATTTT. This encodes CASSKIRGGTDTQHF.

Details on this clonotype: Given a much more abundant clone one base away, this may be a read error. J is TRBJ1-6 and V is TRBV30; the D is unclear. The CDR3 has 15 amino acids. Germline loops: CDR1 GTSNPN, CDR2 SVGIG (reference sequence). Trimming removed 4 bases at V and 5 bases at J, with 15 bases between. The CDR3 sequence is CAWTVWAVDNSPLHF. As DNA, the CDR3 is TGTGCCTGGACCGTATGGGCAGTCGATAATTCACCCCTCCACTTT.

The chain carries TRBV7-8 and TRBJ2-7, with a weak D call TRBD2 (5 bases). Trimming left V 1 base short and J 3 bases short, with 10 bases between. The germline CDR1 and CDR2 sequences are SGHVS and FQNEAQ. There are 14 residues in the CDR3. The CDR3 nucleotides are TGTGCCAGCAGCTTAGAGCCGGGGATCTACGAGCAGTACTTC. Translation: CASSLEPGIYEQYF.

The rearrangement joins TRBV13 to TRBJ2-2, with 10 positions matching TRBD2. Per germline, CDR1 PRHDT and CDR2 FYEKMQ (reference sequence). The CDR3 is 17 residues long. The V gene end was trimmed by 4 bases and the J gene end by 4 bases; junction bases not matched to a gene: 9. DNA of the CDR3: TGTGCCAGCAGCTCTCTCCTAGCGGGAGAGGGCACCGGGGAGCTGTTTTTT. Protein product: CASSSLLAGEGTGELFF.

Concerning this clonotype: Relative to the germline gene, one junction end is altered; a read error may explain this. The rearrangement joins TRBV7-9 to TRBJ1-1; a possible D gene is TRBD1 (5 bases). The CDR3 length is 15 residues. Germline-derived CDR1 and CDR2 are SEHNR and FQNEAQ (reference sequence). This chain's CDR3 is CASGLAIGVNTEAFF. The CDR3 region has the DNA TGTGCCAGCGGCTTAGCGATAGGGGTGAACACTGAAGCTTTCTTT.

This clonotype was counted at least ten times. CDR3 region: CASSLVPTDTQYF. The CDR3 DNA sequence: TGCGCCAGCAGCTTGGTCCCCACAGATACGCAGTATTTT. J is TRBJ2-3 and V is TRBV5-1; D ambiguous. The germline CDR1 and CDR2 sequences are SGHRS and YFSETQ. CDR3 length: 13 residues. Trimming removed 0 bases from V and 2 bases from J, with 4 bases in between.

The chain couples TRBV6-5 to TRBJ2-2; D is unresolved. CDR3 length equals 14 residues. Germline CDR1 and CDR2: MNHEY and SVGAGI. Trimming removed 6 bases from V and 3 bases from J, with 11 bases in between. CDR3 sequence reads: CASSEATHTGELFF. The CDR3 DNA is TGTGCCAGCAGCGAAGCGACGCACACCGGGGAGCTGTTTTTT.